Shown below are 30 T cell receptor beta chains from a single sample sequenced in a study of blood T cells in healthy people across ages. It was with a sample-barcoded 5' primer and a J-beta primer mix that a second PCR of roughly 7 to 12 cycles was run. TCRdb re-analysed the 5' RACE reads in MiXCR, keeping a single row per CDR3 protein. The repertoire includes 550,000 to 650,000 distinct CDR3 sequences, approximately 30% of them detected once, and around 16% sits in the top ten. Sequenced material: blood. The receptors come from a woman of 80 years or more in good health.

Concerning this clonotype itself: Compared with germline, one end of the junction differs, possibly owing to a read error. V usage is TRBV5-5 and J usage is TRBJ2-2; tentative D call: TRBD1 (6 bases). Germline CDR1 and CDR2: SGHKS and YYEKEE (reference sequence). CDR3 size: 13 residues. In DNA form, the CDR3 reads TGTGCCAACAGCTTGGGGGCCACCGGGGAGCTGTTTTTT. It yields the protein CANSLGATGELFF.

This clonotype appeared many times. The chain is built from TRBV20-1 and TRBJ1-2; no clear D gene. Trimming cost V 6 bases and J 1 base, with 12 bases left between them. This CDR3 spans 13 amino acids. Looked up from germline, CDR1 is DFQATT and CDR2 is SNEGSKA (reference sequence). The chain's CDR3 is CSAPRGFNYGYTF. Here the CDR3 DNA reads TGCAGTGCCCCGCGAGGGTTTAACTATGGCTACACCTTC.

In DNA form, the CDR3 reads TGTGCCAGCAGCTTAGTCCGACAGGGCCGAAATGAGCAGTTCTTC. The encoded protein is CASSLVRQGRNEQFF. The rearrangement joins TRBV14 to TRBJ2-1; TRBD1 matches 7 bases. Germline V lookup: CDR1 SGHDN, CDR2 FVKESK. The CDR3 runs 15 residues. V lost 5 bases, J lost 7 bases, and 11 bases stayed unmatched.

As for this clonotype: This CDR3 is missing its conserved last phenylalanine or tryptophan, likely due to a read error. The J gene is TRBJ1-2, the V gene TRBV20-1; 7 bases match TRBD1. V lost 5 bases to trimming and J lost 8 bases; unmatched junction nucleotides: 14. Germline CDR1 DFQATT, CDR2 SNEGSKA (reference sequence). The CDR3 runs to 14 residues. The CDR3 is CSADPGTDLEGYTC. The CDR3 DNA reads TGCAGTGCTGACCCCGGGACAGACCTGGAGGGCTACACCTGC.

The chain recombines TRBV12-3 or TRBV12-4 with TRBJ1-5; D is undetermined. Trimming left V 1 base short and J 0 bases short, with 7 bases between. The CDR3 runs to 15 residues. This chain's CDR3 is CASSLEIHSNQPQHF. The CDR3 DNA sequence: TGTGCCAGCAGTTTAGAGATCCATAGCAATCAGCCCCAGCATTTT.

The CDR3 DNA is TGTGCCAGCAGCGTAGACCGGACAGGGGCTCCCGAGCAGTACTTC. Protein product: CASSVDRTGAPEQYF. The chain carries TRBV9 and TRBJ2-7; the match to TRBD1 covers 9 bases. The CDR3 runs to 15 residues. V shed 0 bases and J 6 bases; nucleotides not matched to a gene: 7. Germline CDR1 reads SGDLS; CDR2 reads YYNGEE.

In its sample, this clonotype was seen many times. J is TRBJ2-7 and V is TRBV7-3; D possibly uses TRBD1 or TRBD2 (5 bases each). Trimming cost V 7 bases and J 0 bases, with 13 bases left between them. The CDR3 length is 14 residues. Per germline, CDR1 SGHTA and CDR2 FQGTGA. CDR3 bases: TGTGCCAGCACCGAGGGTAGGGGCTCCTACGAGCAGTACTTC. It is translated as CASTEGRGSYEQYF.

This clonotype was seen at least ten times. The genes are TRBV20-1 and TRBJ2-5; 7 nucleotides match TRBD1. The germline V gene has CDR1 DFQATT and CDR2 SNEGSKA (reference sequence). J was trimmed by 0 bases and V by 5 bases; bases with no gene match: 0. CDR3 length equals 12 residues. In DNA, the CDR3 is TGCAGTGCTGGGACAGACCAAGAGACCCAGTACTTC. Residues: CSAGTDQETQYF.

This clonotype was found a few times. An end of the junction does not agree with germline; a read error may underlie this. This sequence joins TRBV5-1 and TRBJ1-6; perhaps TRBD1 as D (6 bases). Germline CDR1 is SGHRS and CDR2 is YFSETQ. This CDR3 contains 16 residues. CDR3 nucleotide sequence: TGCGCCAGCAGCTTGGATGGGGGCTCACCAAATTCACCCCCCCACTTT. Protein: CASSLDGGSPNSPPHF.

This clonotype was detected many times. This chain joins TRBV18 and TRBJ2-5, with D possibly TRBD1 on 6 matching bases. CDR1 and CDR2 from the germline V gene are KGHSH and LQKENI. Trimming left V 5 bases short and J 11 bases short, with 12 bases between. The CDR3 runs to 11 residues. CDR3 in DNA: TGTGCCAGCTCAGGGGGCGGTGTGCAGTACTTC. Translating it yields CASSGGGVQYF.

Turning to this clonotype: One junction end disagrees with the germline gene, perhaps due to a read error. The rearrangement uses TRBV2 and TRBJ1-4; a possible D gene is TRBD1 (6 bases). CDR1 SNHLY and CDR2 FYNNEI come from the germline V gene. The CDR3 extends over 18 amino acids. The chain's CDR3 is CASSDSPIHRATNEKPFF. The CDR3 DNA reads as TGTGCCAGCAGTGATAGCCCCATTCACAGGGCAACTAATGAAAAACCGTTTTTT.

This clonotype was counted a single time. Being one base from a much bigger clone, this may be a read error. The chain recombines TRBV29-1 with TRBJ1-5; D is perhaps TRBD1 (5 bases). Germline lookup yields CDR1 SQVTM and CDR2 ANQGSEA. The CDR3 has 13 amino acids. CDR3 region: CSVGGGLNPPQHF. In nucleotides, the CDR3 is TGCAGCGTTGGGGGCGGACTTAATCCGCCCCAGCATTTT.

This clonotype was seen many times. The V gene is TRBV4-2, the J gene TRBJ1-1, with a tentative D call TRBD1 (6 bases). CDR3 length equals 14 residues. CDR1 and CDR2 (germline): LGHNA, YNFKEQ. V was clipped by 5 bases and J by 6 bases, with 16 bases between them. CDR3 sequence: CASSLNLGAAEAFF. CDR3 in DNA: TGTGCCAGCAGCTTAAACCTGGGGGCGGCTGAAGCTTTCTTT.

The chain links TRBV5-6 to TRBJ2-5; either TRBD1 or TRBD2 may supply D (5 bases each). The CDR3 is made up of 15 amino acids. Germline V gives CDR1 SGHDT, CDR2 YYEEEE. Trimming removed 4 bases from V and 11 bases from J, with 24 bases in between. The CDR3 here is CASSGPGPAHNEQYF. The CDR3 nucleotides read TGTGCCAGCAGCGGGCCGGGACCCGCCCACAATGAGCAGTACTTC.

This clonotype was counted many times. The J gene is TRBJ2-1, the V gene TRBV7-9; tentatively, D is TRBD2 (5 bases). V dropped 5 bases and J dropped 4 bases, with 12 bases sitting between them. The CDR3 consists of 14 residues. Per germline, CDR1 SEHNR and CDR2 FQNEAQ (reference sequence). The DNA of the CDR3 is TGTGCCAGCAGCGACTCCGGGATATACAATGAGCAGTTCTTC. Its protein product is CASSDSGIYNEQFF. Filled out from reference TRBV7-9 and TRBJ2-1, the complete variable domain reads DTGVSQNPRHKITKRGQNVTFRCDPISEHNRLYWYRQTLGQGPEFLTYFQNEAQLEKSRLLSDRFSAERPKGSFSTLEIQRTEQGDSAMYLCASSDSGIYNEQFFGPGTRLTVL.

Comment on this clonotype: This could be a read error, since a much larger clone is one nucleotide away. This chain links TRBV6-5 with TRBJ1-5, with a possible D match to TRBD1 (5 bases). Germline V lookup: CDR1 MNHEY, CDR2 SVGAGI. The CDR3 is 14 residues long. The V end lost 0 bases, the J end lost 4 bases, and 7 bases lay between the germline ends. As DNA, the CDR3 is TGTGCCAGCAGTTACTCGACAGCTAATCAGCCCCAGCATTTT. Its protein is CASSYSTANQPQHF.

Written as DNA, the CDR3 is TGCGCCAGCAGCCAAGAAGTCGGCAGGGGAGCGGAGACCCAGTACTTC. Encoded protein: CASSQEVGRGAETQYF. The chain recombines TRBV4-3 with TRBJ2-5; possible D gene TRBD1, 6 bases. V dropped 0 bases and J dropped 5 bases, with 16 bases sitting between them. The CDR3 contains 16 residues. Germline V gene lookup returns CDR1 LGHNA and CDR2 YSLEER.

As to this clonotype: A read error is possible here, since a much larger clone lies one base away. V and J are TRBV29-1 and TRBJ1-1; TRBD1 aligns across 8 bases. Losses at the gene ends were 7 bases for V and 4 bases for J; bases not matched to a gene: 5. Germline V gives CDR1 SQVTM, CDR2 ANQGSEA. This CDR3 comprises 12 residues. CDR3 DNA sequence: TGCAGCGGGACAGGGATGAGCACTGAAGCTTTCTTT. Translating gives CSGTGMSTEAFF.

This chain links TRBV7-3 with TRBJ2-7; TRBD1 aligns across 8 bases. The CDR3 has 15 amino acids. The junction had 7 bases not matched to a gene; V was cut back by 2 bases and J by 4 bases. The germline V gene has CDR1 SGHTA and CDR2 FQGTGA. The CDR3 DNA sequence: TGTGCCAGCAGCTTATCAGGGGGCTTAGGTTACGAGCAGTACTTC. The encoded protein is CASSLSGGLGYEQYF.

This clonotype was picked up many times. The rearrangement uses TRBV20-1 and TRBJ2-7; 10 bases match TRBD1. This CDR3 region has 15 residues. The germline CDR1 and CDR2 sequences are DFQATT and SNEGSKA (reference sequence). V dropped 2 bases and J dropped 2; count of bases not matched to a gene: 6. The CDR3 DNA reads as TGCAGTGCTAGATCTGGACAGGGGGGGGCCTACGAGCAGTACTTC. Protein: CSARSGQGGAYEQYF.

This clonotype was observed many times. J is TRBJ2-1 and V is TRBV2; D possibly matches TRBD1 or TRBD2 (6 bases each). The CDR3 consists of 14 residues. The V gene's germline CDR1 is SNHLY and CDR2 FYNNEI. V lost 5 bases and J lost 8, with 16 bases in between. CDR3 sequence: CASSTVTRGDEQFF. In nucleotides, the CDR3 is TGTGCCAGCAGTACCGTAACGAGGGGGGATGAGCAGTTCTTC.

This chain connects TRBV24-1 to TRBJ2-2; TRBD1 matches 10 bases. V shed 3 bases and J 5 bases; nucleotides not matched to a gene: 2. Germline loops: CDR1 KGHDR, CDR2 SFDVKD. CDR3 length: 15 residues. The CDR3 bases are TGTGCCACCAGTGATCCGGGACAGGGGACCGGGGAGCTGTTTTTT. Protein product: CATSDPGQGTGELFF.

There are many counts of this clonotype. The chain uses TRBV15 and TRBJ2-3; D remains ambiguous. With 0 bases removed from V and 5 bases from J, the gap between germline ends came to 12 bases. This CDR3 is 15 amino acids long. Germline CDR1 LNHNV, CDR2 YYDKDF (reference sequence). In DNA form, the CDR3 reads TGTGCCACCAGCAGAGATGGAAAGGAAATAGATACGCAGTATTTT. It translates to CATSRDGKEIDTQYF.

This clonotype has a count of ten or more. The V and J genes are TRBV12-3 or TRBV12-4 and TRBJ2-1; the match to TRBD1 covers 7 bases. V lost 3 bases and J lost 2; bases outside the gene matches: 10. This CDR3 region has 17 residues. DNA of the CDR3: TGTGCCAGCAGTTTTGGGCTCAGGGGGATTACCTACAATGAGCAGTTCTTC. Translated, it gives CASSFGLRGITYNEQFF.

A note on this clonotype: A much larger clone lies one base from this, so it may be a read error. V is TRBV20-1 and J is TRBJ2-7, with D perhaps TRBD1 (5 bases). Germline CDR1 and CDR2: DFQATT and SNEGSKA (reference sequence). The CDR3 totals 12 residues. CDR3 loop: CRAARELYEQYF. The CDR3 nucleotides read TGCAGGGCTGCCAGGGAACTCTACGAGCAGTACTTC.

This clonotype has only one observation. This may be a read error, as it is one base from a much larger clone. This CDR3 is CASRARQGNYERYF. Written as DNA, the CDR3 is TGTGCCAGCAGGGCTCGACAGGGGAACTACGAGCGGTACTTC. The V gene is TRBV6-2 or TRBV6-3, the J gene TRBJ2-7, with 8 bases lining up with TRBD1. The length of the CDR3 is 14 residues. Germline V gives CDR1 MNHEY, CDR2 SVGEGT.

Details on this clonotype: This may come from a read error, since a much larger clone is one base off. The chain joins TRBV4-2 to TRBJ2-1, with D possibly matching TRBD2 (6 bases). Germline CDR1 LGHNA, CDR2 YNFKEQ. CDR3 length equals 17 residues. V was shortened by 4 bases and J by 3 bases, with 19 bases between the two germline ends. CDR3 region: CASSPGTGGVGYNEQFF. The CDR3 coding sequence is TGTGCCAGCAGCCCAGGGACTGGCGGGGTGGGCTACAATGAGCAGTTCTTC.

This chain connects TRBV6-4 to TRBJ1-2; TRBD1 might be the D (5 bases). CDR3 length: 17 amino acids. The V and J ends lost 0 bases and 9 bases respectively, with 23 bases between them. Germline loops: CDR1 MRHNA, CDR2 SNTAGT. The CDR3 bases are TGTGCCAGCAGTGACTCGAAAAGGGGAGGCGTGAATACTAGCTACACCTTC. Translating gives CASSDSKRGGVNTSYTF.

This clonotype has at least ten counts. The chain employs TRBV5-1 and TRBJ2-2, with 10 bases fitting TRBD1. Losses at the gene ends were 4 bases for V and 3 bases for J; bases not matched to a gene: 3. The CDR3 covers 15 residues. In germline, CDR1 is SGHRS, CDR2 YFSETQ. CDR3 protein: CASSGTGAYTGELFF. CDR3 nucleotide sequence: TGCGCCAGCAGCGGGACAGGGGCATACACCGGGGAGCTGTTTTTT.

The table lists this clonotype with many counts. This rearrangement joins TRBV7-2 to TRBJ2-5; possible D gene TRBD2, 6 bases. In germline, CDR1 is SGHTA, CDR2 FQGNSA. The CDR3 has 14 residues. Trimming pared 6 bases from V and 5 bases from J, leaving 16 bases between. CDR3 DNA sequence: TGTGCCAGCAGTCGCGGGCCTAGCGTGGAGACCCAGTACTTC. Translating it yields CASSRGPSVETQYF.